Here is one T cell receptor beta chain with its context. The antigen it recognizes is unknown. A read error is possible here, since a much larger clone lies one base away. Based on the germline V gene, the CDR1 and CDR2 sequences are SGHDT and YYEEEE. Its CDR3 holds 12 amino acids, cysteine through phenylalanine. Only the CDR3 portion is preserved as DNA: 36 bases, with reading frame beginning at the first base. V and J are truncated by 4 bases and 5 bases respectively, leaving an intervening sequence of 10 bases. Without any cell sorting, total RNA and DNA were extracted together from about 20-30 mg of bulk tissue using the AllPrep DNA/RNA mini kit. Between late 2015 and 2016, 4 or 5 patients in China with histopathologically diagnosed primary liver carcinoma had surgical resection. At the time of sampling, the patients had chronic HBV infection and had not received any treatment. Five spatially separated regions were sampled from each tumor: the superior, inferior, left-lateral and right-lateral poles, plus the tumor centre. According to histology, viable tumor cells made up more than 75% of every tumor sample. Pieces of fresh tumor and adjacent tissue were cut in half, with one half kept in RNAlater at -80 degrees C and the other half sent for histology.

This sample is part of a study of tumor-infiltrating lymphocytes in primary liver carcinoma (dated by TCRdb to the late 2010s). The study in broad terms: Of the five patients (three men and two women, aged 30 to 69 years), four had hepatocellular carcinoma and one had combined HCC and intrahepatic cholangiocarcinoma. Tumors of the five patients were stage T1-T3 N0M0 with maximum diameters of roughly 4 to 10 cm. Each sample produced about 3.5 to 8 million productive TCRbeta reads, and read depth showed no significant difference between tissue types. TCRbeta repertoire sequencing, expression microarrays and whole-exome sequencing were combined in the study across five regions of each liver tumor, with adjacent normal tissue and blood also included. TCRbeta repertoire sequencing covered 35 or so specimens from 5 patients: some 25 tumor regions, 5 adjacent noncancerous liver tissues and 5 peripheral blood samples. The roughly 24 tumor region samples were profiled with Agilent mRNA microarrays so that TCRbeta repertoire diversity could be related to the local molecular phenotype. High reproducibility was observed for the technical replicate repertoires, with mean shared-clone rates around 0.9 and correlation coefficients above 0.95.

Here is what the overall study found, with its caveats: Only the TCR beta chain was sequenced, which likely underestimates true repertoire diversity because unpaired alpha chains were not captured. Comparison of CD4+ and CD8+ T cell repertoires was precluded by the use of bulk unsorted samples. With just four to six patients in the study, the authors point out that the findings should be validated in a larger study. Repertoire overlap was higher between tumor regions (mean around 35%) than tumor-adjacent (around 17%) or tumor-blood (approximately 14%) pairs, consistent with antigen-driven expansion. Only roughly 7.5-25% of top clones appeared in all five regions of a tumor, which suggests that tumor-infiltrating T cells are spatially heterogeneous. Compared with blood, tumors had a significantly larger share of the repertoire taken up by the top 250 clones (p = 0.039).

A constant-region primer and ProtoScript II reverse transcriptase were used to reverse-transcribe TCRbeta-specific cDNA from about 0.55 ug total RNA. Construction of the TCRbeta libraries relied on three nested rounds of multiplex PCR, following a slightly modified ARM-PCR procedure. Multiplex TRBV1-TRBV30 forward primers and a Cbeta reverse primer were used in the first two PCR rounds, each of which was run for around 10 cycles. Sample barcodes and Illumina adapters were added in a final 25-cycle PCR using Deep VentR polymerase. Before sequencing, amplicons of 200-500 bp were gel-purified using a QIAquick gel extraction kit. TCRbeta amplicons were sequenced on an Illumina HiSeq 2500 with 250-bp paired-end reads. Processing in the source paper ran as follows. Reads were quality-trimmed with Trimmomatic v0.33, and paired reads were merged with FLASH v1.2.11 to recover full CDR3 sequences. V, D and J germline segments were assigned to the rearranged TCRbeta sequences by MiGEC v1.2.1b. Clonotype statistics, along with Shannon-Wiener diversity indices, were calculated using VDJtools v1.0.0. To reduce sampling bias, subsequent analyses other than the diversity analysis used only the 250 most abundant clonotypes in each sample. Using fastp at Q25 and MiXCR, TCRdb reprocessed the public reads and kept productive beta chains. Entries are consolidated by CDR3 protein sequence, retaining the most common genes and DNA. The V and J calls follow TCRdb's processing rather than the paper's. Recorded for this sample are 100,000 or so distinct CDR3 sequences; around 63% of them occurred a single time. The ten largest make up around 9.5% of the sample.

Sequences were obtained from liver tumor tissue from sampling region 5. Interpreted using the paper, the cell subset or site label stands for: tumor region T5, tumor centre. The TCR was taken from a woman aged 55-69 years with primary liver carcinoma and hepatitis B virus infection. The sequence joins TRBV5-6 to TRBJ2-7; the D gene remains uncertain. The CDR3 protein: CASSDLGNEQYF. The sequence in DNA is TGTGCCAGCAGCGATCTAGGAAACGAGCAGTACTTC.